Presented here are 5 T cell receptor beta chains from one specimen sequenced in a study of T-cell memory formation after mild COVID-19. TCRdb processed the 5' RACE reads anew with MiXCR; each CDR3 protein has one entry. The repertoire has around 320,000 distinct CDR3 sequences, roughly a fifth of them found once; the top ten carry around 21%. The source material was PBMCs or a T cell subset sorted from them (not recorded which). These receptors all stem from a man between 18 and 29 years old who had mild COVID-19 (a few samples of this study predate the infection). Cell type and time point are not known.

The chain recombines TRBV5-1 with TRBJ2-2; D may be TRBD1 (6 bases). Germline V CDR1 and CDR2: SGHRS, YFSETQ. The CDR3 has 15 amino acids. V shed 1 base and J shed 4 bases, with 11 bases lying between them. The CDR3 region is CASSLIPGVTGELFF. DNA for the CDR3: TGCGCCAGCAGCTTGATCCCAGGGGTCACCGGGGAGCTGTTTTTT.

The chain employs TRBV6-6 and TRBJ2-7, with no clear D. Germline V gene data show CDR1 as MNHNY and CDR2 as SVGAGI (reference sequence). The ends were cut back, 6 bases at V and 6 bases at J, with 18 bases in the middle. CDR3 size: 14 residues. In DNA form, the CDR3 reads TGTGCCAGCAGAACGGGCAAACCGGATCCCGAGCAGTACGTC. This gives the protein CASRTGKPDPEQYV.

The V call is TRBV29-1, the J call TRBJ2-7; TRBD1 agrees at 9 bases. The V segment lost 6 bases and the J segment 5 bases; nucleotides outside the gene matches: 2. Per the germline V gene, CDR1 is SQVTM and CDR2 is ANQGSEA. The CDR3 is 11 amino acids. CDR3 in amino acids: CSVDRGDEQYF. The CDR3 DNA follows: TGCAGCGTGGACAGGGGAGACGAGCAGTACTTC.

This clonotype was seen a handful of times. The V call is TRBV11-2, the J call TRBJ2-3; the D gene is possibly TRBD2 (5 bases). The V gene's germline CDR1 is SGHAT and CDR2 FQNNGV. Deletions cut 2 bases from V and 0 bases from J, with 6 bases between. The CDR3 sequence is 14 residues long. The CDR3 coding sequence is TGTGCCAGCAGCTTACAGCGGAGCACAGATACGCAGTATTTT. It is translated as CASSLQRSTDTQYF.

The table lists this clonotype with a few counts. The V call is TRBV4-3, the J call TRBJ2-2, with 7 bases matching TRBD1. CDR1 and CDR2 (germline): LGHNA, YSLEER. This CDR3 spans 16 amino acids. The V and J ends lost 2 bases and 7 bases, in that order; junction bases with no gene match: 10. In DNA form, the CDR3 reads TGCGCCAGCAGCCAACGGGACAGCCTCTATGGCGGGGAGCTGTTTTTT. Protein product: CASSQRDSLYGGELFF.